This T cell receptor (beta chain) is drawn from a study of shared clonotypes between healthy human individuals (TCRdb year 2020). Notes on the research overall: The cohort included a few men and a couple of women between 18 and 49 years of age. For each donor, CD4 naive and CD4 memory were each run on three plates, CD8 naive on two plates, and CD8 memory on one plate. The study deeply sequenced blood TCR repertoires of about five healthy adults to estimate repertoire size and the extent of clonotype sharing between individuals. To increase sequencing depth and limit assay-specific biases, different laboratories used diverse techniques to prepare libraries and sequence TCR repertoires. Each donor's leukapheresis produced roughly between roughly 0.85 and 9 billion PBMCs. The paper as a whole reports these results and caveats: Pairwise subsampling indicated that sequencing depth was expected to affect the degree of clonotype sharing among donors. Naive subsets generally had larger estimated clonotype richness than memory subsets did. When a few donors were compared, the shared fraction of clonotypes was around 5.1% for naive CD4, more than 3% for naive CD8, 2.3% for memory CD4, and roughly 0.4% for memory CD8. Compared with non-shared clonotypes, clonotypes shared by all four sorted-subset donors had higher generation probabilities. Because the study included only a small number of donors, the genetic and exposure-history diversity represented was limited. Rarefaction of sorted-subset datasets indicated incomplete sequencing despite the large sequencing depth. Only blood was sampled, and tissue TCR repertoires likely differ from those in blood.

V sheds 5 bases and J sheds 0 bases, leaving 11 bases between their ends. From its cysteine to its phenylalanine, the CDR3 spans 14 amino acids. Only the CDR3 DNA is retained, 42 bases long and in frame from the first base. From the germline V gene (reference sequence), CDR1 is LNHDA and CDR2 is SQIVND. For the CD8 naive samples, CD45RO-negative cells were positively selected for CCR7, yielding a CD45RA+CCR7+ population from which TemRA cells were excluded. Healthy HIV-negative adults with no recently reported acute infections or vaccinations were included as donors. Every donor was a Caucasian adult residing in Nashville, Tennessee, USA. Blood was obtained by leukapheresis, after which PBMCs were separated by Ficoll-Histopaque density gradient centrifugation and cryopreserved in liquid nitrogen vapor phase. Purity and quantity of every magnetically sorted T cell population were checked by analytical flow cytometry. From each sorted fraction, genomic DNA was isolated and quantified by UV absorbance on a Nanodrop 2000c.

TCR CDR3 regions were amplified from genomic DNA by multiplex PCR using the deep immunoSEQ assay. Extracted genomic DNA from each cell subset was spread evenly across all wells of several immunoSEQ 96-well plates, with each plate serving as a replicate. For sorted subsets, each replicate PCR was loaded with roughly 190 ng genomic DNA, equivalent to 30,000 or so T cell genomes. The purified libraries were quantified using a Qubit 3.0 fluorometer, sized with a Bioanalyzer 2100, and then quantified again using the KAPA Library Quantification kit. Every immunoSEQ 96-well plate was sequenced on a dedicated single-read 150-cycle Illumina NextSeq 550 flow cell. The authors processed their data as follows. Because the immunoSEQ output held only junctional sequences and lacked quality scores, the filtering could not match the filtering applied to full-length reads. To assign V/J genes and CDR3, sequences were annotated against IMGT germline references using PyIR, a Python wrapper for IgBLAST v1.9. Any read was removed if the V/J assignment was weak (E-value above 1e-6), the CDR3 was missing, or the read contained stop codons, out-of-frame junctions, or ambiguous translated residues. V3J clonotypes were defined as sequences sharing an identical inferred V gene, J gene, and CDR3 amino acid sequence. To compute the percentage overlap between repertoires, the number of shared unique clonotypes was divided by the size of the smaller repertoire. RTK rarefaction, the Chao1 estimator, and Recon v2.1 estimates of unobserved clonotypes were used to assess repertoire richness. OLGA was used to compute generation probabilities for all TCRbeta clonotypes that the gDNA method yielded from a few donors. Drawn from immuneACCESS, this table holds only the in-frame rearrangements with V and J called that TCRdb kept. Clones are partly lost; checked studies trace under half to an unresolved V gene and leave the rest unexplained. V and J calls and clone size come straight from that table; D and trimming were deduced from the DNA. This sample gives 2 million to 2.5 million clones in total; about 92% of them show up just once. The ten largest clones take up approximately 1.7% of the sample.

Notes on this clone: This clone's antigen is unknown. No much larger clone is present one base from it, and per-base qualities are unavailable. In the same sample, other DNA sequences code for this CDR3.

The receptor comes from a man aged 18-30 years in good health. Some clones in this sample may be carry-over from other donors' samples. Sequencing input: naive CD8+ T cells from PBMCs. This sample's cell subset or site label indicates: CD45RA+CCR7+. The chain links TRBV19 with TRBJ2-7; TRBD1 is possibly the D segment (6 matching bases). The CDR3 has the sequence CASSRTGSSYEQYF. The nucleotide sequence is given as TGTGCCAGTAGTCGTACAGGGAGCTCCTACGAGCAGTACTTC.